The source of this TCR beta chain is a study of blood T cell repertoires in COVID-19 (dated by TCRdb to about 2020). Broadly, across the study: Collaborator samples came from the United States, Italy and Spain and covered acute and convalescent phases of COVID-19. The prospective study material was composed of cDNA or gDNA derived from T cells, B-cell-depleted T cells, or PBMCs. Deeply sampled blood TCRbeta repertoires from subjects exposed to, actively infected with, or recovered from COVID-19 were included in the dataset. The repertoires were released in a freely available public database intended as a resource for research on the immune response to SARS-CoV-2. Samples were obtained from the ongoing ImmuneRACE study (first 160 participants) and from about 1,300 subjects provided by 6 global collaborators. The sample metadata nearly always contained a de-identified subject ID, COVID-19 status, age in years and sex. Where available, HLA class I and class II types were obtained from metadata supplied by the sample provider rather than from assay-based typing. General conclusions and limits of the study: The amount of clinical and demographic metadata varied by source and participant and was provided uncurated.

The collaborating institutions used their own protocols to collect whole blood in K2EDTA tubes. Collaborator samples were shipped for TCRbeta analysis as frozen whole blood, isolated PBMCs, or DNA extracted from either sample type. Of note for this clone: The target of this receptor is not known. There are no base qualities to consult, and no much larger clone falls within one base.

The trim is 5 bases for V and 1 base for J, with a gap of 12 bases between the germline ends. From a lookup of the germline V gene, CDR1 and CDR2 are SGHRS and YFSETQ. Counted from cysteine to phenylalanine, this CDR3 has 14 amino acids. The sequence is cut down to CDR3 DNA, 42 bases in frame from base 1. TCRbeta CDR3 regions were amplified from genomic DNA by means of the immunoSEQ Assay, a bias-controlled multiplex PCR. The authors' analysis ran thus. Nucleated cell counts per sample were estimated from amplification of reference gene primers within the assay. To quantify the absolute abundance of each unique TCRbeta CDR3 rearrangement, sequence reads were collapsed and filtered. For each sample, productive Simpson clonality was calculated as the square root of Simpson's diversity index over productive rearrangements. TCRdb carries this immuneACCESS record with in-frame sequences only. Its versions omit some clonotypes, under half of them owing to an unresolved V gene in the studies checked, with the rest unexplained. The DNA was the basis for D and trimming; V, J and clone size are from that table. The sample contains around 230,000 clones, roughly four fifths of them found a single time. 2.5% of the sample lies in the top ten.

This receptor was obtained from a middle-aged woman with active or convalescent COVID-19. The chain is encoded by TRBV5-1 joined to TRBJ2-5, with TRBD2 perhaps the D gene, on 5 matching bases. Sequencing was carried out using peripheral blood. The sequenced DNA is TGCGCCAGCAGAAATACCGGGATCCAAGAGACCCAGTACTTC. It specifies CASRNTGIQETQYF.